This T cell receptor beta chain was recorded in a study of shared clonotypes between healthy human individuals. As for the study in general: The donor group consisted of a couple of women and a few men, aged 18 to 49.

Recent acute infections and vaccinations were absent in the healthy HIV-negative adult donors. The authors' processing: ImmunoSEQ gave junction-only sequences without quality scores, so filtering differed. TCRdb's table, derived via immunoSEQ multiplex PCR, lists solely in-frame clones and lacks some. That table is the source of V, J and clone size, and D and trimming were worked out from the DNA. The sample records about 530,000 clones, around 79% being singletons. V was clipped by 5 bases and J by 3 bases, with 19 bases between them. Germline values: CDR1 MDHEN, CDR2 SYDVKM. The CDR3 sequence is 16 residues long.

Material for sequencing was PBMCs. V usage is TRBV28 and J usage is TRBJ2-5; weak D call: TRBD2 (5 bases). The TCR was taken from a woman in her forties in good health. Some clones in this sample may be carry-over from other donors' samples. The CDR3 reads CASSLPDFRSKETQYF. The CDR3 bases are TGTGCCAGCAGTCTCCCGGACTTTAGGTCCAAAGAGACCCAGTACTTC. Full variable domain (remainder filled in from reference TRBV28 and TRBJ2-5): DVKVTQSSRYLVKRTGEKVFLECVQDMDHENMFWYRQDPGLGLRLIYFSYDVKMKEKGDIPEGYSVSREKKERFSLILESASTNQTSMYLCASSLPDFRSKETQYFGPGTRLLVL.